This entry is about one T cell receptor beta chain. The antigen it recognizes is unknown. The sample holds no much larger clone one base away, and base qualities are not on file. The CDR3 runs 16 residues from the cysteine to the phenylalanine. Only CDR3 DNA is held: 48 bases, read in frame from base 1. Unmatched junction bases come to 6, with V trimmed by 5 bases and J by 5 bases. CDR1 and CDR2 are drawn from the germline V gene (reference sequence): LNHDA, SQIVND. One collaborating source in Seattle enrolled patients during active infection and followed them longitudinally through the course of disease. The collaborating institutions used their own protocols to collect whole blood in K2EDTA tubes. Collaborator samples were shipped for TCRbeta analysis as frozen whole blood, isolated PBMCs, or DNA extracted from either sample type. TCRbeta CDR3 regions were amplified from genomic DNA by means of the immunoSEQ Assay, a bias-controlled multiplex PCR. As for the authors' bioinformatics: The number of nucleated cells in each sample was estimated from the amplification of reference gene primers within the assay. Sequence reads were collapsed and filtered to measure the absolute abundance of every unique TCRbeta CDR3 rearrangement. For each sample, productive Simpson clonality was calculated as the square root of Simpson's diversity index over productive rearrangements. What TCRdb holds here is the immuneACCESS table cut down to in-frame rearrangements. Part of the clones is not present; checked against another copy, under half of the missing clones reflect an unresolved V gene, and the others are unexplained. For V, J and clone size, that table is used; D and trimming come from the DNA. Within this sample are 300,000 to 400,000 clones, with around 90% of them counted one time only. Of the sample, approximately 9.9% falls within the top ten clones.

The data are from a study of blood T cell repertoires in COVID-19 (dated by TCRdb to between 2020 and 2021). About the full investigation: Samples from collaborators originated in the United States, Italy and Spain and spanned both the acute and convalescent phases of COVID-19. A de-identified subject ID, COVID-19 status, age in years and sex were almost always included in the sample metadata. A freely available public database, intended as a resource for researchers studying the immune response to SARS-CoV-2, is where the repertoires were released. The material from the prospective study consisted of cDNA or gDNA derived from T cells, B-cell-depleted T cells, or PBMCs. The dataset comprised deeply sampled blood TCRbeta repertoires from subjects exposed to, actively infected with, or recovered from COVID-19. Where HLA class I and class II types were available, the types were taken from metadata supplied by the sample provider, not from assay-based typing. The samples were drawn from two sources: the first 160 participants of the ongoing ImmuneRACE study, and 950 to 1,500 subjects contributed by 6 global collaborators. Broader findings and caveats from the paper: How much clinical and demographic metadata was included differed by source and by participant, and the metadata was provided uncurated.

The receptor chain draws on TRBV19 and TRBJ2-3, with TRBD2 matching 14 junction bases. What was sequenced was peripheral blood. The receptor was derived from a man younger than 45 with COVID-19, enrolled during active disease. In nucleotides, the sequence is TGTGCCAGTAGTGGCGTGGGGACTAGCGGGAGAGATACGCAGTATTTT. This translates into CASSGVGTSGRDTQYF.